The rows below give T cell receptor beta chains drawn from one sample of a study of T cell responses to AZD1222 COVID-19 vaccine. TCRdb keeps only in-frame clones here, not all; method: immunoSEQ multiplex PCR. The table lists about 140,000 clones, approximately 83% of them singletons. Sample: peripheral blood, taken on day 0 of AZD1222 vaccination. These receptors were obtained from an adult in good health. The CDR3 runs from the conserved cysteine through the conserved F or W. Each record gives: clone size, D gene, CDR3 length, J gene, V gene, CDR3 DNA, CDR3 protein. A D gene is named only where the DNA matches it firmly. Not every row has a clone size; where given, it reads once, few, many or a size class.

>NA|TRBD1|14|TRBJ1-1|TRBV5-4
TGTGCCAGCAGCTTGGCAGGGGGCATCACTGAAGCTTTCTTT
CASSLAGGITEAFF
>NA|NA|14|TRBJ1-5|TRBV16
TGTGCCAGCAGCCAATTCAGGAATAATCAGCCCCAGCATTTT
CASSQFRNNQPQHF
>NA|TRBD1|13|TRBJ2-7|TRBV5-1
TGCGCCAGCAGCTTGCCTGGGACAGTAGAAAAGTACTTC
CASSLPGTVEKYF
>once|TRBD1|17|TRBJ2-7|TRBV7-9
TGTGCCAGCAGCCATACAGGGGGACCGGGGTACCAACCCGAGCAGTACTTC
CASSHTGGPGYQPEQYF
>NA|NA|13|TRBJ1-5|TRBV9
TGTGCCAGCAGCGTAACTGGCAATCAGCCCCAGCATTTT
CASSVTGNQPQHF
>NA|NA|16|TRBJ2-7|TRBV5-4
TGTGCCAGCAGCTTGATGGTCCCGCATCAGACCTACGAGCAGTACTTC
CASSLMVPHQTYEQYF
>NA|TRBD2|15|TRBJ2-5|TRBV5-4
TGTGCCAGCAGCTTTCCGGGGGGGCGGCAAGAGACCCAGTACTTC
CASSFPGGRQETQYF
>NA|NA|14|TRBJ1-4|TRBV6-5
TGTGCCAGCAAAAACGCGGGGCTTTATGAAAAACTGTTTTTT
CASKNAGLYEKLFF
>NA|TRBD1|17|TRBJ2-6|TRBV19
TGTGCCAGTAGGCCTGGACAGGGGGTTTCTGGGGCCAACGTCCTGACTTTC
CASRPGQGVSGANVLTF
>NA|NA|16|TRBJ1-5|TRBV6-5
TGTGCCAGCAGTTCATCGCAGGGGTTTGGCAATCAGCCCCAGCATTTT
CASSSSQGFGNQPQHF
>NA|TRBD1|15|TRBJ1-2|TRBV6-4
TGTGCCAGCAGTGATACAGGGGCAGTTAACTATGGCTACACCTTC
CASSDTGAVNYGYTF
>NA|TRBD1|15|TRBJ2-7|TRBV3-1/TRBV3-2
TGTGCCAGCAGCCCCCGTACAGGGGGGTTCTACGAGCAGTACTTC
CASSPRTGGFYEQYF
>NA|NA|15|TRBJ1-1|TRBV6-9
TGTGCCAGCAGTCCCGGGCGGACGGAAAACACTGAAGCTTTCTTT
CASSPGRTENTEAFF
>NA|NA|13|TRBJ2-3|TRBV5-1
TGCGCCAGCAGCTTGAACCAGTGGGATACGCAGTATTTT
CASSLNQWDTQYF
>NA|TRBD1|16|TRBJ2-1|TRBV7-2
TGTGCCAGCAGTCACAGTGGGACAGGGCTTTACAATGAGCAGTTCTTC
CASSHSGTGLYNEQFF
>NA|NA|17|TRBJ1-2|TRBV5-1
TGCGCCAGCAGCTTGGGACCAGCAGTGGGGATCAACTATGGCTACACCTTC
CASSLGPAVGINYGYTF
>NA|TRBD1|16|TRBJ1-6|TRBV2
TGTGCCAGCAGCGGGACAGGGAGCTCCTATAATTCACCCCTCCACTTT
CASSGTGSSYNSPLHF
>NA|NA|12|TRBJ2-1|TRBV18
TGTGCCAGCTCACCAACCGGGAGTGAGCAGTTCTTC
CASSPTGSEQFF
>NA|NA|14|TRBJ1-2|TRBV6-5
TGTGCCAGCAGTTACGGCGGACAGCTCTATGGCTACACCTTC
CASSYGGQLYGYTF
>few|TRBD2|17|TRBJ2-3|TRBV7-9
TGTGCCAGCAGCTTCGGTAGCGGGGGGGCCTTCACAGATACGCAGTATTTT
CASSFGSGGAFTDTQYF
>NA|NA|16|TRBJ2-3|TRBV7-8
TGTGCCAGCCTAGCGGTCGCCGGGACATCCACAGATACGCAGTATTTT
CASLAVAGTSTDTQYF
>few|NA|14|TRBJ1-2|TRBV6-6
TGTGCCAGCAGTTACCCCCGTGGATTGGAGGGCTACACCTTC
CASSYPRGLEGYTF
>NA|TRBD1|18|TRBJ2-6|TRBV11-2
TGTGCCAGCACCGGGACAGGAGCCCTCTCCTCTGGGGCCAACGTCCTGACTTTC
CASTGTGALSSGANVLTF
>NA|NA|13|TRBJ1-3|TRBV6-6
TGTGCCAGCAGGACAGGTTCTGGAAACACCATATATTTT
CASRTGSGNTIYF
>NA|TRBD1|16|TRBJ1-2|TRBV28
TGTGCCAGCAGTTCCCACCCGGGACAGGGCTTGGTTGGCTACACCTTC
CASSSHPGQGLVGYTF
>NA|NA|12|TRBJ2-7|TRBV12-3/TRBV12-4
TGTGCCAGCAGTTTTGCTGCCTACGAGCAGTACTTC
CASSFAAYEQYF
>NA|NA|16|TRBJ2-1|TRBV5-1
TGCGCCAGCAGCCTTGGCGGGACCAACTCCTACAATGAGCAGTTCTTC
CASSLGGTNSYNEQFF
>NA|TRBD1|18|TRBJ1-2|TRBV11-2
TGTGCCAGCAGCACGTCGCTAGGACAGGGGGCTGGCCTGGAGGGCTACACCTTC
CASSTSLGQGAGLEGYTF
>NA|TRBD1|17|TRBJ1-3|TRBV10-3
TGTGCCATCAGTGAGCTAGGACAGGGGACCGCTGGAAACACCATATATTTT
CAISELGQGTAGNTIYF
>once|NA|15|TRBJ2-7|TRBV19
TGTGCCAGTAGTGCAGTCCGGGGGGCTAGCTACGAGCAGTACTTC
CASSAVRGASYEQYF
>NA|NA|13|TRBJ1-1|TRBV28
TGTGCCAGCAGCAGAGGCAGGGACACTGAAGCTTTCTTT
CASSRGRDTEAFF
>NA|TRBD2|16|TRBJ2-7|TRBV29-1
TGCAGCGTTGGCGGGGGACTAGCGCTGAGCTCCTACGAGCAGTACTTC
CSVGGGLALSSYEQYF
>NA|NA|15|TRBJ2-2|TRBV10-1
TGCGCCAGCAGTGATTCTAGGGTGGGGACCGGGGAGCTGTTTTTT
CASSDSRVGTGELFF
>once|NA|11|TRBJ1-2|TRBV20-1
TGCAGTGCTAGCCCCGGAAATGGCTACACCTTC
CSASPGNGYTF
>NA|TRBD1|13|TRBJ1-5|TRBV11-2
TGTGCCAGCAGCCCGACAGGGCATCAGCCCCAGCATTTT
CASSPTGHQPQHF
>NA|TRBD1|12|TRBJ1-1|TRBV5-1
TGCGCCAGCAGTTCCGACAGGGGGCAAGCTTTCTTT
CASSSDRGQAFF
>NA|NA|16|TRBJ1-3|TRBV6-6
TGTGCCAGCAGTTACTCCCCCCCACCGGGTGGAAACACCATATATTTT
CASSYSPPPGGNTIYF
>NA|TRBD1|15|TRBJ1-4|TRBV6-4
TGTGCCAGCAGTGCCCCCGGGACAGGGAACGAAAAACTGTTTTTT
CASSAPGTGNEKLFF
>NA|TRBD1|9|TRBJ1-2|TRBV19
TGTGCCATACAGGGGCTCCCTGAATTC
CAIQGLPEF
>NA|NA|14|TRBJ1-5|TRBV10-3
TGTGCCATCAGTGATACGGTAGGGAATCAGCCCCAGCATTTT
CAISDTVGNQPQHF
>NA|NA|15|TRBJ1-1|TRBV19
TGTGCCAGTAGTATCCAGGGGACGGGGAACACTGAAGCTTTCTTT
CASSIQGTGNTEAFF
>NA|NA|14|TRBJ2-1|TRBV10-1
TGCGCCAGCAGAAAATACCGAACAGAAAATGAGCAGTTCTTC
CASRKYRTENEQFF
>few|NA|15|TRBJ2-7|TRBV9
TGTGCCAGCAGCGGTGGGGCGGTGCCCTCCTACGAGCAGTACTTC
CASSGGAVPSYEQYF
>NA|TRBD1|14|TRBJ1-5|TRBV2
TGTGCCACCCAACAGGGACAGCCGAATCAGCCCCAGCATTTT
CATQQGQPNQPQHF
>NA|NA|14|TRBJ1-5|TRBV6-5
TGTGCCAGCAGCTTGGGGGATAGCAATCAGCCCCAGCATTTT
CASSLGDSNQPQHF
>NA|NA|13|TRBJ1-5|TRBV9
TGTGCCAGCAGCGTAGGGACAAGTCAGCCCCAGCATTTT
CASSVGTSQPQHF
>NA|TRBD2|20|TRBJ2-1|TRBV11-3
TGTGCCAGCAGCTTAGGACTAAGGCTAGCGGGAACTCCCCTGAACAATGAGCAGTTCTTC
CASSLGLRLAGTPLNNEQFF
>NA|NA|13|TRBJ2-3|TRBV6-5
TGTGCCACCGAGGGGACCTGGGAAGATACGCAGTATTTT
CATEGTWEDTQYF
>NA|NA|13|TRBJ2-7|TRBV29-1
TGCAGCGTTGAACGGACCAACTCCTACGAGCAGTACTTC
CSVERTNSYEQYF
>NA|NA|12|TRBJ1-1|TRBV7-9
TGTGCCAGCAGCTTCGACTGGACTGAAGCTTTCTTT
CASSFDWTEAFF
>NA|TRBD2|15|TRBJ2-1|TRBV9
TGTGCCAGCAGCGTAGGGCCCAGCGGGACCAATGAGCAGTTCTTC
CASSVGPSGTNEQFF
>NA|NA|13|TRBJ2-2|TRBV25-1
TGTGCCAGCAGTGAAGGCCCCGCCGGGGAGCTGTTTTTT
CASSEGPAGELFF